Listed here are 9 T cell receptor beta chains from one sample, sequenced in a study of T cell responses to AZD1222 COVID-19 vaccine. The repertoire was sequenced with immunoSEQ multiplex PCR; TCRdb's copy has only in-frame clones and lacks some. This table has over 85,000 clones, under 95% appearing once. The specimen comprised peripheral blood, sampled on day 0 of AZD1222 vaccination. The receptors were sampled from an adult in good health.

V is TRBV19 and J is TRBJ1-3, with D unclear. CDR1 is LNHDA, CDR2 SQIVND, per germline (reference sequence). Trimming took 6 bases from V and 0 from J, leaving 6 bases between them. The CDR3 is made up of 13 amino acids. CDR3 residues: CASSDGSGNTIYF. CDR3 in DNA: TGTGCCAGTAGCGACGGCTCTGGAAACACCATATATTTT.

The V gene is TRBV3-1 (or the pseudogene TRBV3-2), the J gene TRBJ1-4, with D perhaps matching TRBD1 (6 bases). The germline V gene encodes CDR1 LGHDT and CDR2 YNNKEL (reference sequence). V lost 3 bases, J lost 5 bases, and 10 bases lay in between. The CDR3 has 14 residues. The CDR3 DNA reads TGTGCCAGCAGCCAGAGACAGGACAATGAAAAACTGTTTTTT. It yields the protein CASSQRQDNEKLFF.

This chain joins TRBV29-1 and TRBJ2-5, with 9 nucleotides matching TRBD2. The CDR3 is 13 residues long. Germline V lookup: CDR1 SQVTM, CDR2 ANQGSEA. V shed 6 bases and J 5 bases; nucleotides not matched to a gene: 7. The CDR3 nucleotides are TGCAGCGTCGTAGCGGGGGCGAAGGAGACCCAGTACTTC. This codes for CSVVAGAKETQYF.

The chain is built from TRBV2 and TRBJ1-6; 9 nucleotides align to TRBD1. CDR3 length: 15 residues. Germline values: CDR1 SNHLY, CDR2 FYNNEI. Trimming cost V 6 bases and J 9 bases; bases outside gene matches: 9. The CDR3 nucleotides are TGTGCCAGCAGAGGGGGGGACAGGGCCTTTTCACCCCTCCACTTT. Amino acid sequence: CASRGGDRAFSPLHF.

In its sample, this clone was seen once. The chain links TRBV5-1 to TRBJ2-7; 9 positions agree with TRBD1. The germline gives CDR1 SGHRS, CDR2 YFSETQ. The trim removed 0 bases at V and 2 bases at J, leaving 3 bases unmatched. CDR3 length: 15 residues. CDR3 amino acids: CASSLVGTGTYEQYF. CDR3 nucleotides: TGCGCCAGCAGCTTGGTAGGGACAGGGACCTACGAGCAGTACTTC.

A single count supports this clone. V usage is TRBV28 and J usage is TRBJ2-1; TRBD2 aligns across 10 bases. The germline V gene has CDR1 MDHEN and CDR2 SYDVKM. V lost 3 bases and J lost 5; bases outside the gene matches: 4. The CDR3 runs 15 residues. Written as DNA, the CDR3 is TGTGCCAGCAGTTTTAGCGGGGGGCATAACAATGAGCAGTTCTTC. Encoded protein: CASSFSGGHNNEQFF.

In DNA form, the CDR3 reads TGCAGCGTTGTAGGGACTCGCAATCAGCCCCAGCATTTT. Its protein is CSVVGTRNQPQHF. The J gene is TRBJ1-5, the V gene TRBV29-1; possible D gene TRBD1, 5 bases. This CDR3 is 13 amino acids long. Germline assignment: CDR1 SQVTM and CDR2 ANQGSEA. Trimming shortened V by 4 bases and J by 2 bases, and 9 bases separated the two germline ends.

This sequence joins TRBV2 and TRBJ1-6; tentatively, D is TRBD1 (6 bases). CDR1 SNHLY and CDR2 FYNNEI come from the germline V gene. V was shortened by 0 bases and J by 10 bases, with 19 bases between the two germline ends. This CDR3 region has 17 residues. The CDR3 region is CASSEAFGGGFVSPLHF. CDR3 sequence (DNA): TGTGCCAGCAGTGAAGCGTTTGGAGGGGGATTCGTCTCACCCCTCCACTTT.

The V gene is TRBV18, the J gene TRBJ1-1, with 8 bases aligning to TRBD1. Per germline, CDR1 KGHSH and CDR2 LQKENI. The ends lost 1 base at V and 3 bases at J; junction bases unmatched: 4. The CDR3 sequence is 15 residues long. CDR3 nucleotides: TGTGCCAGCTCACCACTACAGGGGGAGGACACTGAAGCTTTCTTT. This encodes CASSPLQGEDTEAFF.